One sample yielded the 19 T cell receptor beta chains listed below, sequenced in a study of shared clonotypes between healthy human individuals. The data were produced by immunoSEQ multiplex PCR, yet TCRdb's version contains in-frame clones alone and is incomplete. The sample contains approximately 470,000 clones, 70% to 80% of which appear only once. The specimen sequenced was PBMCs. Receptors were obtained from a woman between 40 and 50 years old in good health. Some clones in this sample may be carry-over from other donors' samples.

To note about this clone: Other DNA sequences in this specimen translate into the identical CDR3. The chain combines TRBV30 with TRBJ1-1, with a tentative D call TRBD1 (5 bases). V gave up 1 base and J gave up 3 bases, with 6 bases separating them. The CDR3 contains 12 residues. Germline lookup yields CDR1 GTSNPN and CDR2 SVGIG (reference sequence). The CDR3 here is CAWSGGYTEAFF. The DNA for the CDR3 is TGTGCCTGGAGTGGGGGGTACACTGAAGCTTTCTTT. Using reference TRBV30 and TRBJ1-1 for the parts outside the CDR3, the full variable domain is SQTIHQWPATLVQPVGSPLSLECTVEGTSNPNLYWYRQAAGRGLQLLFYSVGIGQISSEVPQNLSASRPQDRQFILSSKKLLLSDSGFYLCAWSGGYTEAFFGQGTRLTVV.

This clone was counted ten times or more. The CDR3 sequence is CASSSLSSTTDTQYF. In DNA, the CDR3 is TGCGCCAGCAGCTCACTGTCTAGCACCACAGATACGCAGTATTTT. V is TRBV5-1 and J is TRBJ2-3; tentative D call: TRBD2 (5 bases). V was clipped by 3 bases and J by 2 bases, with 13 bases between them. Looked up from germline, CDR1 is SGHRS and CDR2 is YFSETQ. This CDR3 contains 15 residues.

The chain links TRBV19 to TRBJ2-1; TRBD2 agrees at 9 bases. The CDR3 consists of 13 residues. Germline values: CDR1 LNHDA, CDR2 SQIVND (reference sequence). The CDR3 is CASGSYSYNEQFF. Here the CDR3 DNA reads TGTGCTAGCGGGAGTTACTCCTACAATGAGCAGTTCTTC.

The rearrangement links TRBV7-9 to TRBJ1-4, with TRBD1 matching over 8 bases. The CDR3 extends over 15 amino acids. From germline, CDR1 is SEHNR and CDR2 FQNEAQ (reference sequence). Unmatched junction bases numbered 5, after V lost 5 bases and J lost 3 bases. CDR3 DNA: TGTGCCAGCAGCCTATCAGGGGGCTCTAATGAAAAACTGTTTTTT. Translating it yields CASSLSGGSNEKLFF.

This clone was found once. This chain's CDR3 is CASSVSSGRFNEQFF. As DNA, the CDR3 is TGTGCCAGCAGCGTGAGTAGCGGGAGATTCAATGAGCAGTTCTTC. The chain uses TRBV9 and TRBJ2-1; 9 bases map to TRBD2. From germline, CDR1 is SGDLS and CDR2 YYNGEE. The CDR3 consists of 15 residues. V lost 2 bases, J lost 6 bases, and 6 bases stayed unmatched.

The chain carries TRBV2 and TRBJ2-7; D possibly corresponds to TRBD2 (5 bases). In germline, CDR1 is SNHLY, CDR2 FYNNEI. The CDR3 length is 12 residues. Trimming removed 8 bases from V and 2 bases from J, with 10 bases in between. For the CDR3, the DNA is TGTGCCAGCCTAGCTAATGCCTACGAGCAGTACTTC. Encoded protein: CASLANAYEQYF.

The chain links TRBV10-3 to TRBJ1-1; D call uncertain. The germline gives CDR1 ENHRY, CDR2 SYGVKD. V was clipped by 0 bases and J by 5 bases, with 13 bases between them. This CDR3 spans 15 amino acids. The CDR3 DNA reads TGTGCCATCAGTGAGTCGGAGGTTCGGAGAACTGAAGCTTTCTTT. Its translation is CAISESEVRRTEAFF.

The chain couples TRBV7-9 to TRBJ1-2; perhaps TRBD1 as D (5 bases). The CDR3 contains 16 residues. Germline CDR1 reads SEHNR; CDR2 reads FQNEAQ (reference sequence). Trimming left V 0 bases short and J 8 bases short, with 19 bases between. The CDR3 region is CASSLALNPNGGGYTF. CDR3 DNA sequence: TGTGCCAGCAGCTTAGCGCTAAACCCTAATGGGGGAGGCTACACCTTC. Filled out from reference TRBV7-9 and TRBJ1-2, the complete variable domain reads DTGVSQNPRHKITKRGQNVTFRCDPISEHNRLYWYRQTLGQGPEFLTYFQNEAQLEKSRLLSDRFSAERPKGSFSTLEIQRTEQGDSAMYLCASSLALNPNGGGYTFGSGTRLTVV.

The rearrangement joins TRBV9 to TRBJ2-1; 9 bases agree with TRBD2. The germline V gene encodes CDR1 SGDLS and CDR2 YYNGEE. Trimming cost V 0 bases and J 6 bases; bases outside gene matches: 7. The CDR3 covers 16 residues. The CDR3 DNA reads TGTGCCAGCAGCGTAGAGGGCGGGAGGGCCTTCAATGAGCAGTTCTTC. It is translated as CASSVEGGRAFNEQFF.

The CDR3 spells CASSPPSGSYNEQFF. The CDR3 DNA sequence: TGTGCCAGCAGCCCCCCGAGCGGGAGTTACAATGAGCAGTTCTTC. The chain combines TRBV27 with TRBJ2-1; the match to TRBD2 covers 8 bases. The CDR3 runs to 15 residues. The germline gives CDR1 MNHEY, CDR2 SMNVEV (reference sequence). V lost 6 bases and J lost 4; bases outside the gene matches: 8.

This chain connects TRBV30 to TRBJ1-1; TRBD1 aligns across 7 bases. J was trimmed by 1 base and V by 1 base; bases with no gene match: 3. From germline, CDR1 is GTSNPN and CDR2 SVGIG (reference sequence). The CDR3 is 14 residues long. DNA of the CDR3: TGTGCCTGGAGTGAGGGGGCGACGAACACTGAAGCTTTCTTT. The encoded protein is CAWSEGATNTEAFF.

The rearrangement links TRBV19 to TRBJ2-1; the match to TRBD2 covers 7 bases. CDR1 and CDR2 from the germline V gene are LNHDA and SQIVND (reference sequence). J gave up 2 bases and V 7 bases, and 5 bases lay outside the gene matches. The CDR3 spans 14 residues. CDR3: CASTLTSPYNEQFF. CDR3 DNA: TGTGCCAGTACCCTGACTAGCCCCTACAATGAGCAGTTCTTC.

The V gene is TRBV5-1, the J gene TRBJ2-7; maybe TRBD1 (8 bases). Trimming pared 0 bases from V and 2 bases from J, leaving 15 bases between. CDR3 length: 16 amino acids. CDR1 and CDR2 (germline): SGHRS, YFSETQ. For the CDR3, the DNA is TGCGCCAGCAGCTTGGGAGCAACAGGGGGGGCCTACGAGCAGTACTTC. As protein: CASSLGATGGAYEQYF.

The V gene is TRBV5-1, the J gene TRBJ1-6; 12 bases agree with TRBD1. The CDR3 length is 18 residues. Germline V CDR1 and CDR2: SGHRS, YFSETQ. J lost 4 bases, V lost 4 bases, and 9 bases had no gene match. The CDR3 region has the DNA TGCGCCAGCAGCCGCGGGACAGGGGGCCAAGAATATAATTCACCCCTCCACTTT. This translates into CASSRGTGGQEYNSPLHF.

The chain has TRBV10-2 and TRBJ2-7; 12 bases fit TRBD2. The junction had 3 bases not matched to a gene; V was cut back by 6 bases and J by 3 bases. The CDR3 is 14 residues long. Germline V CDR1 and CDR2: WSHSY, SAAADI. CDR3 protein: CASSGLAGHYEQYF. The CDR3, as DNA: TGCGCCAGCAGCGGACTAGCGGGACACTACGAGCAGTACTTC.

This clone was observed once. V and J are TRBV18 and TRBJ1-5; TRBD1 aligns across 9 bases. CDR1 is KGHSH, CDR2 LQKENI, per germline. The CDR3 is made up of 17 amino acids. J was trimmed by 1 base and V by 6 bases; bases with no gene match: 10. This CDR3 is CASSMWDRATSNQPQHF. The DNA for the CDR3 is TGTGCCAGCTCGATGTGGGACAGGGCCACGAGCAATCAGCCCCAGCATTTT.

The V gene is TRBV5-3, the J gene TRBJ2-7, with 8 bases identical to TRBD2. TRBV5-3 has ORF status, its function being uncertain. V shed 2 bases and J 3 bases; nucleotides not matched to a gene: 10. The CDR3 is 16 amino acids. The CDR3 loop reads CARSFWFRGLVYEQYF. For the CDR3, the DNA is TGTGCCAGAAGCTTTTGGTTCAGGGGACTAGTCTACGAGCAGTACTTC.

Note on this clone: The junction differs from germline at one of its ends, possibly a read error. V and J are TRBV6-5 and TRBJ2-7; D assignment may be TRBD1 or TRBD2 (5 bases each). CDR1 and CDR2 from the germline V gene are MNHEY and SVGAGI. The CDR3 length is 15 residues. In nucleotides, the CDR3 is TGTGCCAGCAGTTACGGGACCGAAAGCTCCCACGAGCAGTACTTC. As protein: CASSYGTESSHEQYF.

V and J are TRBV7-6 and TRBJ1-1; D is ambiguous. CDR3 length: 16 residues. With 5 bases removed from V and 10 bases from J, the gap between germline ends came to 26 bases. The germline gives CDR1 SGHVS, CDR2 FNYEAQ. CDR3 protein: CASSLSGGFNLIGAFF. CDR3 sequence (DNA): TGTGCCAGCAGCCTCTCCGGCGGGTTTAATTTAATTGGAGCTTTCTTT.